Sequencing of this T cell receptor beta chain was carried out in a study of T cell repertoires in cytomegalovirus infection. For the study at large: Public TCR beta signature analysis indicated the presence of both CMV infection and matching HLA type. General observations from the study: HLA-C-restricted CMV-specific TCR beta clonotypes prevailed in the ex vivo response. Adding up the frequency of public TCR beta families identified people who carried CMV plus the relevant HLA.

Notes on this clonotype: No antigen is known for it.

TCRdb analysed the reads with MiXCR anew, one entry per CDR3 protein. Here the sample spans 230,000 or so distinct CDR3 sequences, more than 15% being singletons. The CDR3 is made up of 17 amino acids. In germline, CDR1 is DFQATT, CDR2 SNEGSKA (reference sequence). V dropped 3 bases and J dropped 0; count of bases not matched to a gene: 12. Sequenced material: CD8+ T cells from PBMCs. The clonotype comes from a human donor in good health (CMV status not recorded). Some clones in this sample may be carry-over from other donors' samples. The chain couples TRBV20-1 to TRBJ2-7; 9 bases line up with TRBD1. For the CDR3, the DNA is TGCAGTGCTAGGGTCCCCCCCGGACAGGGGAGCTCCTACGAGCAGTACTTC. Protein product: CSARVPPGQGSSYEQYF.